A selection of T cell receptor beta chains follows, all from one sample in a study of blood T cell repertoires in COVID-19. Here immunoSEQ multiplex PCR was the method, and the copy in TCRdb shows in-frame clones only, minus some. The sample yields around 150,000 clones, about 88% seen once. The specimen was peripheral blood. These receptor sequences come from a woman in her sixties with COVID-19, enrolled during active disease. CDR3s include the opening cysteine and the closing phenylalanine or tryptophan. A D gene is named only where the DNA matches it firmly. Clone size is stated in some rows and not others, as once, few, many or a class when expanded.

v_gene	j_gene	d_gene	abundance	CDR3nt	CDR3aa
TRBV1	TRBJ2-3	NA	NA	TGCACCAGCAGCCAAGAAGTGGGACTAGCGAGTTCTAGCACAGATACGCAGTATTTT	CTSSQEVGLASSSTDTQYF
TRBV12-3/TRBV12-4	TRBJ2-1	NA	NA	TGTGCCAGCAGTTCGGAGAGTGAGCAGTTCTTC	CASSSESEQFF
TRBV18	TRBJ2-6	NA	NA	TGTGCCAGCTCACCGTACTCCCCGGGAAGCTCTGGGGCCAACGTCCTGACTTTC	CASSPYSPGSSGANVLTF
TRBV12-3/TRBV12-4	TRBJ1-3	NA	NA	TGTGCCAGCAGTTTTTCTAGGATCAACACCATATATTTT	CASSFSRINTIYF
TRBV5-4	TRBJ1-6	NA	NA	TGTGCCAGCAGCTTGGCCGTAGATAATTCACCCCTCCACTTT	CASSLAVDNSPLHF
TRBV4-1	TRBJ2-7	NA	NA	TGCGCCAGCAGCCAAGATAGGGATCAGGGTGTCTACGAGCAGTACTTC	CASSQDRDQGVYEQYF
TRBV27	TRBJ2-1	NA	NA	TGTGCCAGCAGTTTGGGCGGAGCAGGGTCCTACAATGAGCAGTTCTTC	CASSLGGAGSYNEQFF
TRBV7-2	TRBJ2-7	NA	NA	TGTGCCAGCAGCCCCTCTAGCTACGAGCAGTACTTC	CASSPSSYEQYF
TRBV30	TRBJ1-2	NA	NA	TGTGCCTGGAGTGTAGAACAGGCGCTCGGCTACACCTTC	CAWSVEQALGYTF
TRBV5-8	TRBJ2-7	NA	NA	TGTGCCAGCAGCTTCCCGGGGGTAACCTACGAGCAGTACTTC	CASSFPGVTYEQYF
TRBV24-1	TRBJ2-3	NA	NA	TGTGCCACCAGTGATTCTAGCACAGATACGCAGTATTTT	CATSDSSTDTQYF
TRBV18	TRBJ2-3	TRBD2	once	TGTGCCAGCTCATCAGGACTAGCGGGGCCCACAGATACGCAGTATTTT	CASSSGLAGPTDTQYF
TRBV5-5	TRBJ2-5	NA	NA	TGTGCCAGCAGCTTGTTCGGAGGCGGGAAAGAGACCCAGTACTTC	CASSLFGGGKETQYF
TRBV19	TRBJ1-2	TRBD1	NA	TGTGCCAGTACCCATTCAGACAGGGCTAACTATGGCTACACCTTC	CASTHSDRANYGYTF
TRBV15	TRBJ1-3	TRBD1	NA	TGTGCCACCAGCAGATGGGGACAGGCTGAAAACACCATATATTTT	CATSRWGQAENTIYF
TRBV29-1	TRBJ2-3	TRBD1	NA	TGCAGCGTTCGGGACAGGGAATCAGATACGCAGTATTTT	CSVRDRESDTQYF
TRBV5-1	TRBJ2-1	TRBD2	NA	TGCGCCAGCAGCTTGATGCGGACTAGCGGGGTCAATGAGCAGTTCTTC	CASSLMRTSGVNEQFF
TRBV6-5	TRBJ1-6	TRBD1	NA	TGTGCCAGCAGTAGGGGGCCCTATAATTCACCCCTCCACTTT	CASSRGPYNSPLHF
TRBV10-3	TRBJ1-5	TRBD1	once	TGTGCCATCAGTGGGGCAGGGGGAAATCAGCCCCAGCATTTT	CAISGAGGNQPQHF
TRBV5-1	TRBJ1-5	NA	NA	TGCGCCAGCAGCGTAGGGGGAGGCAATCAGCCCCAGCATTTT	CASSVGGGNQPQHF
TRBV9	TRBJ2-7	TRBD1	many	TGTGCCAGCAGCGCTTCATCCCCTGGACAGGGACGGTACGAGCAGTACTTC	CASSASSPGQGRYEQYF
TRBV27	TRBJ1-5	TRBD1	NA	TGTGCCAGCAGCCCGGGACAGGGGTTTTATAGCAATCAGCCCCAGCATTTT	CASSPGQGFYSNQPQHF
TRBV5-1	TRBJ1-2	NA	NA	TGCGCCAGCAGCTTGGGGAGTAGCTATGGCTACACCTTC	CASSLGSSYGYTF
TRBV18	TRBJ2-6	TRBD2	NA	TGTGCCAGCTCACCGCGCCCGCTAGCGGGAGGCTCCAGCTCTGGGGCCAACGTCCTGACTTTC	CASSPRPLAGGSSSGANVLTF
TRBV25-1	TRBJ2-7	TRBD1	NA	TGTGCCAGCAGTGAAAGGGGACAGGGGAACTACGAGCAGTACTTC	CASSERGQGNYEQYF